This T cell receptor (beta chain) stems from a study of read filtering for tumor transcriptome and immune sequencing. The CDR3 covers 13 residues. Between the trimmed V and J ends, which lost 0 bases and 4 bases, there was a span of 6 bases. The V gene's germline CDR1 is MNHEY and CDR2 SVGEGT. Molecular barcoded adaptors covering alpha/delta and beta/gamma chains were used on 400 ng RNA. TCRdb processed the reads anew with MiXCR; each CDR3 protein has one entry. The sample shows about 47,000 distinct CDR3 sequences, roughly 12% of them seen only once. V gene TRBV6-2 or TRBV6-3 combines with J gene TRBJ1-1; D is undetermined. Sequenced sample: a population of CD138-negative cells sorted from bone marrow. The sequence was collected from a donor aged 40 or over with multiple myeloma. CDR3 residues: CASSYSGSTEAFF. CDR3 coding DNA: TGTGCCAGCAGTTACTCGGGGTCCACTGAAGCTTTCTTT.